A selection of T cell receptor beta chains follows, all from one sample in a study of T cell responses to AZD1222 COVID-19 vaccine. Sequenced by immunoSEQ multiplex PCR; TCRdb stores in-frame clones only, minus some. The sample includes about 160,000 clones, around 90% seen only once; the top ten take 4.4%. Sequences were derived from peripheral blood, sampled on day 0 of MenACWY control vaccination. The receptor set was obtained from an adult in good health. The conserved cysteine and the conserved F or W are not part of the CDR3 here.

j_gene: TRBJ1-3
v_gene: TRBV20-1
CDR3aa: SASMDGRNTIY

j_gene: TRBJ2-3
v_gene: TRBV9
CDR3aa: ASSAPPHIAGGPNTQY

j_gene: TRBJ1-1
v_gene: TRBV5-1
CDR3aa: ASSSTGANTEAF

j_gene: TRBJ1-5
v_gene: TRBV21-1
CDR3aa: ASNSHQPQH

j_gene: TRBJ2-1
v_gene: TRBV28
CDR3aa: ASSRSSSYNEQF

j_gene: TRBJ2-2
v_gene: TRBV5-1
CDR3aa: ASSLALAGELF

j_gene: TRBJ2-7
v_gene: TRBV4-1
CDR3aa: ASSQGWGLAGYEQY

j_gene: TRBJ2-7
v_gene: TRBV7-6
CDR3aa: ASSLQGYEQY

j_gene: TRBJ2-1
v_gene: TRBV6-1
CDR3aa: ASSEAGLGVIREQF

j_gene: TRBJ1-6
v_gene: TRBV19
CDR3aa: ASKQGRHSPLH

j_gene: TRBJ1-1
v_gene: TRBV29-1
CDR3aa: SALERNTEAF

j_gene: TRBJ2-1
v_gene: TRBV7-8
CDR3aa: ASSSLPRSYNEQF

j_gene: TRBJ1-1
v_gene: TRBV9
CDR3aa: ASSALTGSGEAF

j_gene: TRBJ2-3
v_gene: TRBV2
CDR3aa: ASRLVVTDTQY

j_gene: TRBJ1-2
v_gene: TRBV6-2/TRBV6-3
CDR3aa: ASSGSLGVGYT

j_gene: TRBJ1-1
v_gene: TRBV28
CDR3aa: ASRAGNGATEAF

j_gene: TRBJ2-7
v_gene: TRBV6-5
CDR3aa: ASSYDAARHYEQY

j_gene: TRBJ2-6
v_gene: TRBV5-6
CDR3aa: ASSLGVSGANVLT

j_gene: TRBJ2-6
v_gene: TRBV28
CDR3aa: ASASGPPGGGANVLT

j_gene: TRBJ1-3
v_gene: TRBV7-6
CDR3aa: ASSAASTPQGNTIY

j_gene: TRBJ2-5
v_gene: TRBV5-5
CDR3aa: ASSLEGPGDLKTQY